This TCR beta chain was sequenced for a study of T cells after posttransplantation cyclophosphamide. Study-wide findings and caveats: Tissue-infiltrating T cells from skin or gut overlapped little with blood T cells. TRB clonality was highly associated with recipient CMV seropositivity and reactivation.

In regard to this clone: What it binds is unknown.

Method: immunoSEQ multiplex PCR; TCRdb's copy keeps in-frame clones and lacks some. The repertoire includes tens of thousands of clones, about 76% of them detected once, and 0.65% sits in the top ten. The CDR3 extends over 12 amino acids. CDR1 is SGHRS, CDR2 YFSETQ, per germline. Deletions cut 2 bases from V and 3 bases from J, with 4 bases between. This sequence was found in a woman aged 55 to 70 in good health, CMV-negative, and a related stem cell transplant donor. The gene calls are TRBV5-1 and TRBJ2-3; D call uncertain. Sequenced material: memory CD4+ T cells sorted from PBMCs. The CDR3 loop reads CASSFLTDTQYF. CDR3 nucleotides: TGCGCCAGCAGCTTTCTGACAGATACGCAGTATTTT.